The 25 T cell receptor beta chains below were found in one sample sequenced in a study of blood T cells in healthy people across ages. The use of a sample-barcoded 5' primer and a J-beta primer mix characterized a second PCR of roughly 6 to 11 cycles. TCRdb analysed the 5' RACE reads with MiXCR anew, one entry per CDR3 protein. The table includes about 680,000 distinct CDR3 sequences, about half detected once. Sequencing input: blood. The receptors were sampled from a woman aged 55-69 years in good health.

This clonotype was found many times. The chain carries TRBV14 and TRBJ1-2, with a weak D call TRBD1 (5 bases). This CDR3 contains 14 residues. The germline V and J ends were trimmed by 1 base and 4 bases, with 10 bases remaining between them. Germline values: CDR1 SGHDN, CDR2 FVKESK. The CDR3 here is CASSQALGGYGYTF. In DNA, the CDR3 is TGTGCCAGCAGCCAAGCGCTTGGGGGCTATGGCTACACCTTC.

This clonotype occurred a few times. The chain has TRBV29-1 and TRBJ2-3, with TRBD1 identical over 7 bases. The germline V gene encodes CDR1 SQVTM and CDR2 ANQGSEA. The V and J ends lost 3 bases and 1 base, in that order; junction bases with no gene match: 7. This CDR3 region has 15 residues. The CDR3 DNA follows: TGCAGCGTTGATGACGACAGGGTGGGCACAGATACGCAGTATTTT. Amino acids: CSVDDDRVGTDTQYF.

The chain recombines TRBV25-1 with TRBJ1-3; D unresolved. There are 12 residues in the CDR3. Germline CDR1 MGHDK, CDR2 SYGVNS. Deletions cut 2 bases from V and 5 bases from J, with 4 bases between. CDR3 bases: TGTGCCAGCAGTGAAAACAGAAACACCATATATTTT. Residues: CASSENRNTIYF.

This chain connects TRBV12-3 or TRBV12-4 to TRBJ2-7; no firm D call. The CDR3 contains 14 residues. The V end was cut by 5 bases, the J end by 0 bases, with 11 bases between. This CDR3 reads CASSVGEYSYEQYF. DNA of the CDR3: TGTGCCAGCAGTGTTGGGGAATACTCCTACGAGCAGTACTTC.

The chain recombines TRBV7-3 with TRBJ2-3; TRBD1 might be the D (6 bases). The CDR3 has 13 amino acids. The germline CDR1 and CDR2 sequences are SGHTA and FQGTGA. V lost 5 bases and J 6 bases, leaving 12 bases between the germline ends. In nucleotides, the CDR3 is TGTGCCAGCAGCCCCAGGGGTCTCGATACGCAGTATTTT. This sequence encodes CASSPRGLDTQYF.

This clonotype has a handful of counts. The rearrangement joins TRBV29-1 to TRBJ2-3, with 10 bases lining up with TRBD2. The J segment lost 2 bases and the V segment lost 6 bases, leaving 8 bases of the junction unmatched. This CDR3 spans 15 amino acids. Germline CDR1 is SQVTM and CDR2 is ANQGSEA. The CDR3 bases are TGCAGCGTCGGGAGGACTAGCGGCAACACAGATACGCAGTATTTT. Its protein is CSVGRTSGNTDTQYF.

The chain employs TRBV11-2 and TRBJ2-7; 10 bases agree with TRBD1. V trimming: 3 bases; J trimming: 5 bases; junction bases outside the gene matches: 7. The CDR3 extends over 15 amino acids. The germline V gene has CDR1 SGHAT and CDR2 FQNNGV. CDR3 protein: CASSLEGQGFHEQYF. DNA for the CDR3: TGTGCCAGCAGCTTGGAGGGACAGGGGTTCCACGAGCAGTACTTC.

This chain connects TRBV10-3 to TRBJ2-6; 8 bases agree with TRBD1. Losses at the gene ends were 5 bases for V and 0 bases for J; bases not matched to a gene: 6. The CDR3 length is 17 residues. In germline, CDR1 is ENHRY, CDR2 SYGVKD. The DNA for the CDR3 is TGTGCCATCAGTCCGACAGGGGTCCTCTCTGGGGCCAACGTCCTGACTTTC. Its translation is CAISPTGVLSGANVLTF.

The J gene is TRBJ1-2, the V gene TRBV20-1; TRBD1 might be the D (6 bases). This CDR3 spans 14 amino acids. Trimming took 3 bases from V and 3 from J, leaving 14 bases between them. The germline CDR1 and CDR2 sequences are DFQATT and SNEGSKA (reference sequence). CDR3 loop: CSASRQGHYYGYTF. The CDR3 bases are TGCAGTGCTAGCAGGCAGGGGCATTACTATGGCTACACCTTC.

This chain connects TRBV7-2 to TRBJ2-3, with D perhaps matching TRBD2 (6 bases). The CDR3 consists of 18 residues. Germline loops: CDR1 SGHTA, CDR2 FQGNSA. V dropped 4 bases and J dropped 6 bases, with 26 bases sitting between them. The CDR3 DNA reads TGTGCCAGCAGCTCAAAACTCGCTACAAGTGGTGGGAGGGATACGCAGTATTTT. Amino acid sequence: CASSSKLATSGGRDTQYF.

This clonotype was observed a single time. The chain joins TRBV20-1 to TRBJ2-1, with D possibly being TRBD1 (6 bases). The CDR3 has 13 residues. Germline CDR1 DFQATT, CDR2 SNEGSKA (reference sequence). The ends were cut back, 4 bases at V and 4 bases at J, with 11 bases in the middle. Written as DNA, the CDR3 is TGCAGTGCTATCGACGGACAGTACAATGAGCAGTTCTTC. Protein sequence: CSAIDGQYNEQFF.

This clonotype has only a few counts. The V gene is TRBV24-1, the J gene TRBJ2-5, with 9 bases identical to TRBD1. CDR1 is KGHDR and CDR2 is SFDVKD in the germline V gene. CDR3 length: 16 residues. V was pared by 0 bases and J by 5 bases, with 6 bases of the junction left unmatched. The CDR3 reads CATSDLAGDRAETQYF. In DNA, the CDR3 is TGTGCCACCAGTGATTTGGCCGGGGACAGGGCGGAGACCCAGTACTTC.

This chain connects TRBV20-1 to TRBJ1-1; weak D call: TRBD1 (6 bases). This CDR3 contains 13 residues. Germline CDR1 and CDR2: DFQATT and SNEGSKA (reference sequence). Trimming shortened V by 5 bases and J by 7 bases, and 17 bases separated the two germline ends. The CDR3 reads CSAESGHQNEAFF. Written as DNA, the CDR3 is TGCAGTGCTGAATCGGGACATCAGAATGAAGCTTTCTTT.

The genes are TRBV29-1 and TRBJ2-1; D is unclear. CDR1 is SQVTM, CDR2 ANQGSEA, per germline. The CDR3 length is 12 residues. With 6 bases removed from V and 10 bases from J, the gap between germline ends came to 16 bases. The CDR3 bases are TGCAGCGTGCCGCCTGCAGCCTACGAGCAGTTCTTC. This gives the protein CSVPPAAYEQFF.

The chain uses TRBV7-6 and TRBJ2-7; possibly TRBD1 for D (6 bases). Trimming took 4 bases from V and 5 from J, leaving 21 bases between them. The germline gives CDR1 SGHVS, CDR2 FNYEAQ. The length of the CDR3 is 16 residues. As DNA, the CDR3 is TGTGCCAGCAGCTCAGGGCCCCACAGGGCTCACCACGAGCAGTACTTC. Its translation: CASSSGPHRAHHEQYF.

In this sample, this clonotype turned up a few times. The rearrangement links TRBV7-9 to TRBJ2-7; 7 nucleotides agree with TRBD1. The CDR3 is 16 amino acids. V trimming: 5 bases; J trimming: 3 bases; junction bases outside the gene matches: 13. Germline values: CDR1 SEHNR, CDR2 FQNEAQ (reference sequence). The CDR3 DNA reads TGTGCCAGCAGCCTCCGGGCTACAGGGGCGTACTACGAGCAGTACTTC. Protein: CASSLRATGAYYEQYF.

This clonotype was recorded a few times. The CDR3 DNA sequence: TGCAGTGCGCAACTCTCTGGGGCCAACGTCCTGACTTTC. Amino acids: CSAQLSGANVLTF. The rearrangement uses TRBV20-1 and TRBJ2-6; D is ambiguous. This CDR3 has 13 amino acids. Germline loops: CDR1 DFQATT, CDR2 SNEGSKA (reference sequence). Between the trimmed V and J ends, which lost 6 bases and 0 bases, there was a span of 6 bases.

The chain combines TRBV5-1 with TRBJ2-1, with D tentatively TRBD2 (6 bases). Germline V gene sequence: CDR1 SGHRS, CDR2 YFSETQ. With 0 bases removed from V and 2 bases from J, the gap between germline ends came to 12 bases. The CDR3 is 16 amino acids. CDR3 DNA: TGCGCCAGCAGCTTGGGGGACTTCCTGACCTACAATGAGCAGTTCTTC. Its translation is CASSLGDFLTYNEQFF.

This clonotype was detected a few times. V and J are TRBV7-2 and TRBJ1-6, with D perhaps TRBD1 (5 bases). CDR1 is SGHTA, CDR2 FQGNSA, per germline. CDR3 length equals 13 residues. Trimming pared 5 bases from V and 14 bases from J, leaving 16 bases between. DNA for the CDR3: TGTGCCAGCAGCGGGACGGTCGGTGTAACCCTCCACTTT. Translating it yields CASSGTVGVTLHF.

The genes are TRBV12-3 or TRBV12-4 and TRBJ2-4, with D possibly being TRBD2 (6 bases). The tail of the sequence fits TRBJ2-7 better, so the J call may be wrong. The CDR3 runs to 14 residues. The CDR3 DNA follows: TGTGCCAGCAGTAATAGCGGAAGCTCGGGCGAGCAGTACTTC. Protein: CASSNSGSSGEQYF.

The chain joins TRBV11-1 to TRBJ2-7; D is perhaps TRBD2 (5 bases). Germline CDR1 and CDR2: SGHAT and FQDESV (reference sequence). Trimming removed 5 bases at V and 4 bases at J, with 24 bases between. The CDR3 is 17 residues long. As DNA, the CDR3 is TGTGCCAGCAGCGACCTCGCCGGCGGGCGCGGTCGATACGAGCAGTACTTC. Residues: CASSDLAGGRGRYEQYF. Full variable domain (rest looked up from reference TRBV11-1 and TRBJ2-7): EAEVAQSPRYKITEKSQAVAFWCDPISGHATLYWYRQILGQGPELLVQFQDESVVDDSQLPKDRFSAERLKGVDSTLKIQPAELGDSAMYLCASSDLAGGRGRYEQYFGPGTRLTVT.

The chain has TRBV2 and TRBJ2-1, with 7 bases aligning to TRBD2. This CDR3 spans 15 amino acids. J gave up 7 bases and V 1 base, and 7 bases lay outside the gene matches. Per the germline V gene, CDR1 is SNHLY and CDR2 is FYNNEI. As DNA, the CDR3 is TGTGCCAGCAGTGAAGAGTCTAGCGGTACGAATGAGCAGTTCTTC. As protein: CASSEESSGTNEQFF.

This clonotype was seen more than once but under ten times. The chain recombines TRBV28 with TRBJ2-7, with D tentatively TRBD2 (7 bases). The closer fit of TRBJ2-5 to the DNA end suggests the J call may be wrong. This CDR3 contains 15 residues. Germline V gene sequence: CDR1 MDHEN, CDR2 SYDVKM. The CDR3 nucleotides read TGTGCCAGCAGTCCCGCGGGGGCAAGGGTGGAGACCCAGTACTTC. Protein product: CASSPAGARVETQYF.

As concerns this clonotype: A read error is possible here, since a much larger clone lies one base away. The rearrangement uses TRBV27 and TRBJ2-1, with 11 bases lining up with TRBD2. The DNA end lines up better with TRBJ2-7; the J call may be wrong. CDR1 MNHEY and CDR2 SMNVEV come from the germline V gene (reference sequence). The CDR3 is made up of 17 amino acids. The CDR3 DNA reads TGTGCCAGCGAAACAAGATCGGGACTAGCGGCCTACAATGAGCAGTACTTC. This translates into CASETRSGLAAYNEQYF.

The gene calls are TRBV6-5 and TRBJ2-1; D tentatively fits TRBD1 or TRBD2 (5 bases each). Trimming left V 5 bases short and J 7 bases short, with 15 bases between. This CDR3 is 14 amino acids long. Germline V gene data show CDR1 as MNHEY and CDR2 as SVGAGI. CDR3 sequence: CASSQTGTRNEQFF. In DNA form, the CDR3 reads TGTGCCAGCAGTCAAACCGGGACCAGGAATGAGCAGTTCTTC.